This record looks at one TCR beta chain sequence and its context. This clone was seen at least ten times. It lacks a known antigen. No base quality information exists; no much larger clone differs at one position. This record comes from a study of beta chain features in type 1 diabetes (dated by TCRdb to the late 2010s). A note on the overall study: No differences in mean age, gender distribution, total cell number or subset yield were found between patients and healthy donors. Regulatory and stem cell-like memory subsets were obtained from only 8 patients and roughly eight healthy donors, while naive and central memory subsets were obtained from all 30 or so donors. A total of 100 million to 140 million sorted cells were examined across all samples, and the number of cells per subset was strongly correlated with RNA yield. In the study, TCRB repertoires of sorted circulating CD4+ T cell subsets from recently diagnosed type 1 diabetes patients were compared with those of matched healthy donors.

The entire isolated RNA was reverse transcribed using the High Capacity cDNA Reverse Transcription Kit, and thus expressed TCRB transcripts were sequenced. Deep immunoSEQ sequencing was applied to naive, central memory and regulatory T cell samples, giving an average of around 3.8 million total reads per sample. After sorted cells were lysed in RLT buffer, RNA was extracted with DNase-treated RNeasy Micro or Mini kits, with the choice depending on cell number. To prevent cross-contamination, each cell subset was processed individually, whereas patient and healthy donor samples were processed jointly. TCRB sequences were amplified from cDNA with the immunoSEQ multiplex PCR, producing 87-bp fragments spanning the CDR3 region. The amplicons were sequenced using the Illumina HiSeq platform. As for the authors' bioinformatics: Synthetic template baselines were used to correct PCR bias computationally, reads within Hamming distance 2 were collapsed, and singletons that could not be merged were discarded. By aligning reads against IMGT, V, D and J genes, CDR3 length, and insertions or deletions at six rearrangement sites were assigned. Within each subset, clonotype counts were normalized to sorted cell number, after which true diversity and Gini coefficients were computed with the tcR R package. Repertoire sharing was quantified using the overlap coefficient calculated on TCRB nucleotide sequences. The table comes from immuneACCESS by way of TCRdb, which keeps in-frame sequences with V and J called. Part of the clones is missing from these tables; in studies checked, under half for an unresolved V gene and the rest for unknown reasons. V and J calls and clone size come straight from that table; D and trimming were deduced from the DNA. This sample gives roughly 300,000 clones in total; 7% to 10% of them show up just once. Around 1% of the sample lies in the top ten.

What the authors observed across the whole study: Because small numbers of individuals were included in the HLA sub-analyses, any influence of HLA type on TCRB rearrangement was left unresolved. A moderate but significant shortening of TCRB CDR3 length was observed in type 1 diabetes patients in all four CD4+ subsets. Sequencing cDNA rather than genomic DNA could over-represent highly expressing activated cells, although activation and CD3 levels did not differ between groups. Shorter templates might have been favored by PCR, but patient and control samples were amplified and corrected together, so both groups would have been affected equally by any skew. At VDJ recombination sites, type 1 diabetes patients had fewer insertions and more deleted nucleotides, which implies abnormalities in thymic rearrangement. The naive, central memory and regulatory TCRB repertoires appeared to resemble one another more closely among patients than among healthy donors.

From each donor, a single peripheral blood sample of 100 to 150 mL on average was drawn into heparinised tubes. Naive, central memory, regulatory and stem cell-like memory CD4+ T cells were sorted on a BD FACSAria II using a panel including CD45RO, CCR7, CD25, CD127, CD95 and CD27. A purity above 98% was achieved for all sorted populations. PBMCs were separated immediately by Lymphoprep density gradient centrifugation and were stained directly, without being cultured. So that batch effects would be minimized, each experiment stained and sorted samples in pairs, pairing one healthy donor with one patient. The material sequenced was central memory CD4+ T cells from blood. This TCR was sampled from a man younger than 40 with type 1 diabetes.

The CDR3 reads CASSTAGTNQPQHF. The sequence in DNA is TGTGCCAGTAGTACCGCCGGGACAAATCAGCCCCAGCATTTT. The rearrangement joined TRBV19 to TRBJ1-5; the D segment could be TRBD1, given 6 matching bases. CDR1 and CDR2 are drawn from the germline V gene (reference sequence): LNHDA, SQIVND. The CDR3 holds 14 amino acids from the cysteine to the phenylalanine. The retained sequence is limited to the CDR3, 42 bases, with the frame set at the first base. Trimming costs V 4 bases and J 4 bases, and their ends lie 11 bases apart.